The 26 T cell receptor beta chains reported below all come from one sample, sequenced in a study of CXCR4 blockade with PD-1 therapy in pancreatic cancer (dated by TCRdb to the late 2010s). Libraries were constructed by the immunoSEQ multiplex PCR assay. TCRdb re-hosts the immuneACCESS table, in-frame sequences only. Its copies lack some clones; in the studies checked, an unresolved V gene accounts for under half of them, and the cause for the rest is not known. Recorded for this sample are hundreds of clones; around half of them occurred a single time. 4.5% to 7% of the sample comes from the top ten. The material sequenced was tumor tissue. These receptors came from a human donor with pancreatic ductal adenocarcinoma.

This clone rates as medium-sized. This chain joins TRBV11-3 and TRBJ2-3; 8 positions agree with TRBD2. The CDR3 sequence is 14 residues long. CDR1 is SGHNT and CDR2 is YENEEA in the germline V gene. The V and J ends lost 5 bases and 2 bases, in that order; junction bases with no gene match: 3. CDR3 sequence reads: CASSVSGVTDTQYF. CDR3 sequence (DNA): TGTGCCAGCAGCGTTAGCGGGGTCACAGATACGCAGTATTTT.

In its sample, this clone was seen once. This chain links TRBV14 with TRBJ2-2; no clear D. Germline V gene lookup returns CDR1 SGHDN and CDR2 FVKESK. Trimming took 4 bases from V and 6 from J, leaving 6 bases between them. The CDR3 runs 12 residues. CDR3: CASSLRSGELFF. The CDR3 bases are TGTGCCAGCAGCCTACGGTCCGGGGAGCTGTTTTTT. Based on the CDR3 plus reference TRBV14 and TRBJ2-2, the full variable domain is EAGVTQFPSHSVIEKGQTVTLRCDPISGHDNLYWYRRVMGKEIKFLLHFVKESKQDESGMPNNRFLAERTGGTYSTLKVQPAELEDSGVYFCASSLRSGELFFGEGSRLTVL.

The genes are TRBV11-3 and TRBJ2-7; 13 nucleotides line up with TRBD2. The CDR3 consists of 15 residues. Trimming cost V 6 bases and J 5 bases; bases outside gene matches: 7. CDR1 and CDR2 from the germline V gene are SGHNT and YENEEA. CDR3 protein: CASSRTSGRGDEQYF. CDR3 sequence (DNA): TGTGCCAGCAGTCGGACTAGCGGGAGAGGGGACGAGCAGTACTTC.

This sequence joins TRBV19 and TRBJ2-7; no clear D gene. This CDR3 spans 13 amino acids. Trimming removed 6 bases at V and 0 bases at J, with 9 bases between. Germline lookup yields CDR1 LNHDA and CDR2 SQIVND (reference sequence). This CDR3 is CASSYGSSYEQYF. CDR3 bases: TGTGCCAGTAGCTACGGAAGCTCCTACGAGCAGTACTTC.

The chain combines TRBV19 with TRBJ2-2, with D possibly matching TRBD1 (6 bases). The CDR3 contains 14 residues. The V end was cut by 10 bases, the J end by 6 bases, with 18 bases between. CDR1 and CDR2 from the germline V gene are LNHDA and SQIVND (reference sequence). The CDR3 DNA sequence: TGTGCCACCCTCGACAGAAAGGGGGCCGGGGAGCTGTTTTTT. This encodes CATLDRKGAGELFF.

The J gene is TRBJ2-6, the V gene TRBV6-8; 7 positions agree with TRBD2. Germline CDR1 MNHGY, CDR2 SAAAGT. The trim removed 5 bases at V and 5 bases at J, leaving 15 bases unmatched. The CDR3 totals 18 residues. CDR3: CASSVAGSRQSRANVLTF. CDR3 sequence (DNA): TGTGCCAGCAGTGTAGCGGGCTCACGACAAAGTCGGGCCAACGTCCTGACTTTC.

The chain uses TRBV18 and TRBJ1-1; no clear D gene. The CDR3 runs 14 residues. The germline V gene has CDR1 KGHSH and CDR2 LQKENI. V lost 5 bases to trimming and J lost 3 bases, with 13 bases between them. CDR3 bases: TGTGCCAGCTCAACGGGTAGGACGGACACTGAAGCTTTCTTT. Translated, it gives CASSTGRTDTEAFF. The full variable domain, completed using reference TRBV18 and TRBJ1-1, is NAGVMQNPRHLVRRRGQEARLRCSPMKGHSHVYWYRQLPEEGLKFMVYLQKENIIDESGMPKERFSAEFPKEGPSILRIQQVVRGDSAAYFCASSTGRTDTEAFFGQGTRLTVV.

The chain uses TRBV19 and TRBJ1-4; unclear D gene. This CDR3 region has 12 residues. V was cut by 3 bases and J by 7 bases, with 6 bases left in between. CDR1 and CDR2 from the germline V gene are LNHDA and SQIVND (reference sequence). The CDR3 loop is CASSIRSEKLFF. The CDR3 DNA reads TGTGCCAGTAGTATCAGGAGTGAAAAACTGTTTTTT. The full variable domain, completed using reference TRBV19 and TRBJ1-4, is DGGITQSPKYLFRKEGQNVTLSCEQNLNHDAMYWYRQDPGQGLRLIYYSQIVNDFQKGDIAEGYSVSREKKESFPLTVTSAQKNPTAFYLCASSIRSEKLFFGSGTQLSVL.

The genes are TRBV27 and TRBJ1-3; tentatively, D is TRBD1 (5 bases). With 5 bases removed from V and 2 bases from J, the gap between germline ends came to 16 bases. The CDR3 loop spans 16 amino acids. Germline V gives CDR1 MNHEY, CDR2 SMNVEV (reference sequence). The CDR3 is CASSPRDGRAGNTIYF. The CDR3, as DNA: TGTGCCAGCAGTCCTCGGGACGGACGGGCTGGAAACACCATATATTTT.

This CDR3 is CASSATGIRNYGYTF. The CDR3 nucleotides read TGTGCCAGCAGTGCAACAGGGATCCGCAACTATGGCTACACCTTC. The chain links TRBV25-1 to TRBJ1-2; the D gene is possibly TRBD1 (6 bases). Germline-derived CDR1 and CDR2 are MGHDK and SYGVNS. V lost 4 bases and J lost 2, with 14 bases in between. There are 15 residues in the CDR3.

The V call is TRBV19, the J call TRBJ2-3, with TRBD2 identical over 9 bases. Germline V gene sequence: CDR1 LNHDA, CDR2 SQIVND (reference sequence). J lost 5 bases, V lost 1 base, and 4 bases had no gene match. CDR3 length: 15 residues. CDR3 in amino acids: CASSIGGRGGDTQYF. The DNA for the CDR3 is TGTGCCAGTAGTATAGGCGGGAGGGGGGGAGATACGCAGTATTTT.

This chain uses TRBV19 with TRBJ2-2; 10 bases line up with TRBD2. The V segment lost 5 bases and the J segment 0 bases; nucleotides outside the gene matches: 9. This CDR3 contains 18 residues. Looked up from germline, CDR1 is LNHDA and CDR2 is SQIVND (reference sequence). The CDR3 DNA reads as TGTGCCAGTAGTCCTCGCAGCGGGAGGGCGCCGAACACCGGGGAGCTGTTTTTT. Translating gives CASSPRSGRAPNTGELFF.

V usage is TRBV11-3 and J usage is TRBJ2-1; maybe TRBD2 (6 bases). The CDR3 consists of 14 residues. The germline gives CDR1 SGHNT, CDR2 YENEEA. V lost 3 bases and J 3 bases, leaving 9 bases between the germline ends. The CDR3 nucleotides read TGTGCCAGCAGCTTTAGCGGAAACTACAATGAGCAGTTCTTC. Its protein product is CASSFSGNYNEQFF.

V is TRBV7-7 and J is TRBJ2-1, with D maybe TRBD2 (5 bases). With 2 bases removed from V and 10 bases from J, the gap between germline ends came to 15 bases. This CDR3 has 14 residues. Germline-derived CDR1 and CDR2 are SSHAT and FNYEAQ (reference sequence). The CDR3 sequence: CASSLFSGKREQFF. The CDR3 region has the DNA TGTGCCAGCAGCTTATTTTCCGGGAAGAGAGAGCAGTTCTTC.

The rearrangement links TRBV19 to TRBJ2-5, with D hard to call. The CDR3 length is 12 residues. Trimming took off 5 bases at V and 4 bases at J, with 8 bases between the two ends. Germline lookup yields CDR1 LNHDA and CDR2 SQIVND (reference sequence). The CDR3, as DNA: TGTGCCAGTAGTGTTTCTGGAGAGACCCAGTACTTC. Protein product: CASSVSGETQYF. Filled out from reference TRBV19 and TRBJ2-5, the complete variable domain reads DGGITQSPKYLFRKEGQNVTLSCEQNLNHDAMYWYRQDPGQGLRLIYYSQIVNDFQKGDIAEGYSVSREKKESFPLTVTSAQKNPTAFYLCASSVSGETQYFGPGTRLLVL.

This rearrangement joins TRBV12-5 to TRBJ2-7; 7 bases align to TRBD1. The trim removed 1 base at V and 3 bases at J, leaving 0 bases unmatched. The CDR3 runs to 13 residues. Germline-derived CDR1 and CDR2 are LGHNT and FRNRAP. The CDR3 DNA reads TGTGCTAGTGGTTTGGGACAGGGCTACGAGCAGTACTTC. It codes for CASGLGQGYEQYF.

This chain joins TRBV25-1 and TRBJ2-2; TRBD1 agrees at 7 bases. With 4 bases clipped from V and 3 bases from J, the junction kept 5 bases outside the gene matches. This CDR3 comprises 15 residues. The V gene's germline CDR1 is MGHDK and CDR2 SYGVNS. CDR3 region: CASSARQGYTGELFF. The CDR3 DNA follows: TGTGCCAGCAGTGCCCGACAGGGCTACACCGGGGAGCTGTTTTTT.

This rearrangement joins TRBV30 to TRBJ1-3; D unresolved. V was trimmed by 0 bases and J by 4 bases, leaving 4 bases between them. The CDR3 is made up of 12 amino acids. The V gene's germline CDR1 is GTSNPN and CDR2 SVGIG (reference sequence). The CDR3 loop reads CAWSVVGNTIYF. DNA for the CDR3: TGTGCCTGGAGTGTGGTCGGAAACACCATATATTTT.

This clone was counted between two and nine times. V and J are TRBV12-2 and TRBJ2-2. TRBV12-2 is tagged as a pseudogene. CDR3 length: 14 residues. This CDR3 reads CASGRDQNTGELFF. In nucleotides, the CDR3 is TGTGCCTCCGGCCGGGACCAGAACACCGGGGAGCTGTTTTTT.

This clone was observed a handful of times. This chain connects TRBV28 to TRBJ2-7, with D maybe TRBD2 (5 bases). Trimming took off 4 bases at V and 11 bases at J, with 15 bases between the two ends. The CDR3 is 12 residues long. CDR1 is MDHEN and CDR2 is SYDVKM in the germline V gene. The CDR3 spells CASSWGPDGEYF. CDR3 DNA: TGTGCCAGCAGTTGGGGTCCAGACGGGGAGTACTTC.

The rearrangement uses TRBV19 and TRBJ2-1; D uncertain. The CDR3 spans 14 residues. Germline V gene data show CDR1 as LNHDA and CDR2 as SQIVND (reference sequence). V was cut by 7 bases and J by 8 bases, with 18 bases left in between. The CDR3 protein is CASTDGALGYEQFF. In DNA form, the CDR3 reads TGTGCCAGTACCGACGGTGCGTTGGGTTATGAGCAGTTCTTC.

V is TRBV18 and J is TRBJ2-7; possible D gene TRBD1, 6 bases. The V end lost 0 bases, the J end lost 7 bases, and 19 bases lay between the germline ends. The CDR3 spans 16 residues. Germline assignment: CDR1 KGHSH and CDR2 LQKENI. CDR3 loop: CASSPPISRVGGEQYF. In DNA, the CDR3 is TGTGCCAGCTCACCACCGATCTCACGGGTAGGGGGAGAGCAGTACTTC.

This chain connects TRBV6-4 to TRBJ1-2, with no clear D. This CDR3 has 14 residues. Germline CDR1 reads MRHNA; CDR2 reads SNTAGT. Trimming removed 8 bases at V and 5 bases at J, with 18 bases between. This CDR3 reads CASVEFKLFYGYTF. DNA of the CDR3: TGTGCCAGCGTTGAGTTCAAACTTTTTTATGGCTACACCTTC.

The chain is built from TRBV25-1 and TRBJ2-7; D ambiguous. The CDR3 runs to 16 residues. Germline V CDR1 and CDR2: MGHDK, SYGVNS. V was trimmed by 1 base and J by 6 bases, leaving 19 bases between them. CDR3 nucleotides: TGTGCCAGCAGTGAATCGGATGGGGTTTTTCCTTCCGAGCAGTACTTC. Its translation is CASSESDGVFPSEQYF.

The chain combines TRBV15 with TRBJ1-1, with D possibly TRBD1 on 5 matching bases. This CDR3 is 17 amino acids long. Trimming left V 1 base short and J 0 bases short, with 15 bases between. Germline CDR1 LNHNV, CDR2 YYDKDF (reference sequence). The CDR3 protein is CATSRGGGAGMNTEAFF. The CDR3 coding sequence is TGTGCCACCAGCAGAGGAGGTGGGGCAGGGATGAACACTGAAGCTTTCTTT.

The genes are TRBV30 and TRBJ1-2, with 7 bases that match TRBD1. This CDR3 has 15 amino acids. V gave up 2 bases and J gave up 4 bases; unmatched junction bases: 10. Germline CDR1 and CDR2: GTSNPN and SVGIG (reference sequence). The CDR3 spells CAWSPWAGGTYGYTF. CDR3 DNA: TGTGCCTGGAGTCCTTGGGCAGGGGGGACCTATGGCTACACCTTC.